The 7 T cell receptor beta chains given below trace back to one sample, sequenced in a study of shared T cell receptors in the human thymus. Sequencing was performed with immunoSEQ multiplex PCR; in TCRdb, only in-frame clones are kept and a portion is missing. This table has 700,000 to 750,000 clones, approximately 85% appearing once. The same specimen was also included in a second study, on human thymus T cells.

Material for sequencing was thymocytes. The receptors stem from a girl under three years old with a congenital heart defect.

This clone was observed a few times. The chain employs TRBV6-1 and TRBJ2-7; no clear D. Deletions cut 2 bases from V and 2 bases from J, with 19 bases between. CDR3 length equals 17 residues. CDR1 and CDR2 (germline): MNHNS, SASEGT. For the CDR3, the DNA is TGTGCCAGCAGTGAACTGTGTCCAGGCGCTATTCCCTACGAGCAGTACTTC. Its translation: CASSELCPGAIPYEQYF.

The chain employs TRBV4-3 and TRBJ1-1; possibly TRBD1 for D (5 bases). The CDR3 runs 14 residues. The germline V and J ends were trimmed by 0 bases and 5 bases, with 10 bases remaining between them. The germline V gene has CDR1 LGHNA and CDR2 YSLEER. CDR3 sequence reads: CASSQDGGKTEAFF. The CDR3 region has the DNA TGCGCCAGCAGCCAAGACGGGGGGAAGACTGAAGCTTTCTTT.

The V call is TRBV4-1, the J call TRBJ1-2; 9 nucleotides agree with TRBD1. The germline V gene encodes CDR1 MGHRA and CDR2 YSYEKL. CDR3 size: 15 residues. Germline trimming cut 3 bases from V and 5 bases from J; bases unmatched to any gene: 7. The CDR3 spells CASSHKQGALYGYTF. As DNA, the CDR3 is TGCGCCAGCAGCCACAAACAGGGGGCTCTATATGGCTACACCTTC.

The CDR3 protein is CASGVPGQGYNSPLHF. The CDR3 bases are TGTGCTAGTGGTGTCCCTGGACAGGGGTATAATTCACCCCTCCACTTT. This sequence joins TRBV12-5 and TRBJ1-6; 9 nucleotides line up with TRBD1. This CDR3 is 16 amino acids long. Losses at the gene ends were 5 bases for V and 4 bases for J; bases not matched to a gene: 6. The germline V gene encodes CDR1 LGHNT and CDR2 FRNRAP.

On this clone: This specimen includes other DNA sequences encoding the same CDR3. This chain uses TRBV19 with TRBJ1-5; D perhaps matches TRBD1 (6 bases). The CDR3 extends over 20 amino acids. Trimming cost V 2 bases and J 9 bases, with 32 bases left between them. CDR1 is LNHDA and CDR2 is SQIVND in the germline V gene (reference sequence). The CDR3 loop is CASSIRRRVFGTPESGPQHF. The CDR3 DNA reads TGTGCCAGTAGTATACGTAGGCGGGTTTTCGGGACACCAGAATCAGGGCCCCAGCATTTT.

The rearrangement joins TRBV5-1 to TRBJ2-1; 9 bases fit TRBD2. The germline V gene encodes CDR1 SGHRS and CDR2 YFSETQ. The CDR3 is 16 residues long. J lost 8 bases, V lost 0 bases, and 9 bases had no gene match. The CDR3 loop reads CASSLEASGVVHEQFF. As DNA, the CDR3 is TGCGCCAGCAGCTTGGAGGCTAGCGGGGTAGTCCATGAGCAGTTCTTC.

This rearrangement joins TRBV7-6 to TRBJ1-1; D is perhaps TRBD1 (6 bases). Trimming shortened V by 5 bases and J by 0 bases, and 10 bases separated the two germline ends. Germline CDR1 and CDR2: SGHVS and FNYEAQ. The length of the CDR3 is 14 residues. The chain's CDR3 is CASSATGLNTEAFF. CDR3 DNA sequence: TGTGCCAGCAGCGCAACAGGGCTGAACACTGAAGCTTTCTTT.